This entry describes one TCR beta chain. Only in-frame clones appear in the TCRdb table, and some are missing; sequencing was by immunoSEQ multiplex PCR. This table has around 60,000 clones, more than 85% appearing once. The sample originates from a study of technical replicates of blood from a handful of donors. V was cut by 4 bases and J by 4 bases, with 16 bases left in between. From germline, CDR1 is MNHNY and CDR2 SVGAGI (reference sequence). The CDR3 loop spans 15 amino acids. The receptor's source is a human donor in good health. Some clones in this sample may be carry-over from other donors' samples. The chain uses TRBV6-6 and TRBJ1-1; tentative D call: TRBD1 (5 bases). The sequenced material came from PBMCs. Written as DNA, the CDR3 is TGTGCCAGCAGTTTGGATGGGGCCCGGAGCACTGAAGCTTTCTTT. Its translation: CASSLDGARSTEAFF.